The rows below give T cell receptor beta chains drawn from one sample of a study of cytomegalovirus exposure and HLA in healthy donors. Profiling relied on immunoSEQ multiplex PCR, and the TCRdb table lists in-frame clones only, not all of them. Here the sample spans some 110,000 clones, about 80% being singletons. The sample consisted of PBMCs. These receptors all come from a woman aged 35 to 49 in good health and CMV-seronegative. CDR3s include the opening cysteine and the closing phenylalanine or tryptophan. D genes are given only for firm matches. Clone size appears in some rows only: once, few, many, or a class for an expanded clone.

clone size	J gene	V gene	D gene	CDR3 protein	CDR3 DNA
-	TRBJ1-4	TRBV5-1	-	CASSPSGVGLFF	TGCGCCAGCAGCCCCTCCGGGGTAGGACTGTTTTTT
-	TRBJ1-4	TRBV28	-	CASSPPGEKLFF	TGTGCCAGCAGTCCCCCGGGGGAAAAACTGTTTTTT
-	TRBJ2-7	TRBV28	TRBD1	CASSTSGTERSYEQYF	TGTGCCAGCAGTACCAGTGGGACAGAACGCTCCTACGAGCAGTACTTC
-	TRBJ2-7	TRBV4-3	-	CASSQVRGGDYEQYF	TGCGCCAGCAGCCAAGTAAGGGGGGGGGACTACGAGCAGTACTTC
-	TRBJ2-6	TRBV19	-	CASSTHPPGHPGANVLTF	TGTGCCAGTAGTACCCACCCCCCGGGACACCCTGGGGCCAACGTCCTGACTTTC
-	TRBJ2-1	TRBV27	TRBD2	CASSFGAGGPIFF	TGTGCCAGCAGTTTTGGGGCGGGAGGGCCGATCTTCTTC
-	TRBJ2-1	TRBV19	-	CASSIGGGALSEQFF	TGTGCCAGTAGTATAGGAGGAGGGGCCCTGAGCGAGCAGTTCTTC
-	TRBJ1-3	TRBV29-1	-	CSVRGQGNTIYF	TGCAGCGTTCGAGGACAGGGAAACACCATATATTTT
-	TRBJ1-4	TRBV5-5	TRBD1	CASSQTGQATNEKLFF	TGTGCCAGCAGCCAAACCGGACAGGCCACTAATGAAAAACTGTTTTTT
-	TRBJ1-4	TRBV28	-	CASSLWADSATNEKLFF	TGTGCCAGCAGTTTATGGGCCGACAGTGCAACTAATGAAAAACTGTTTTTT
-	TRBJ2-1	TRBV6-1	-	CASSARETYNEQFF	TGTGCCAGCAGTGCTAGGGAGACCTACAATGAGCAGTTCTTC
-	TRBJ1-2	TRBV4-1	TRBD1	CASSRAGTGGYGYTF	TGCGCCAGCAGCCGAGCCGGGACAGGGGGCTATGGCTACACCTTC
-	TRBJ2-2	TRBV30	-	CAWSVVLSTGELFF	TGTGCCTGGAGTGTCGTCCTATCCACCGGGGAGCTGTTTTTT
-	TRBJ1-1	TRBV18	-	CASSLQARDTEAFF	TGTGCCAGCTCCCTACAGGCCAGGGACACTGAAGCTTTCTTT
few	TRBJ1-5	TRBV27	-	CASSFLGSNQPQHF	TGTGCCAGCAGTTTCCTCGGGAGCAATCAGCCCCAGCATTTT
-	TRBJ2-1	TRBV18	TRBD2	CASSTLVMTSGSSYNEQFF	TGTGCCAGCTCAACCCTTGTAATGACTAGCGGGTCCTCCTACAATGAGCAGTTCTTC
-	TRBJ2-1	TRBV7-3	-	CASNIERNEQFF	TGTGCCAGCAATATCGAGCGGAATGAGCAGTTCTTC
-	TRBJ2-7	TRBV25-1	TRBD1	CASREGLDREVYF	TGTGCCAGCAGAGAAGGCTTGGACAGGGAGGTGTACTTC
-	TRBJ1-1	TRBV6-5	TRBD1	CASSHRGQVNTEAFF	TGTGCCAGCAGTCACCGGGGACAGGTTAACACTGAAGCTTTCTTT
-	TRBJ1-4	TRBV4-1	-	CASSQGLGGAGLNEKLFF	TGCGCCAGCAGCCAAGGCCTAGGCGGTGCAGGACTTAATGAAAAACTGTTTTTT
-	TRBJ1-1	TRBV28	-	CASSRGPTRQGPSEAFF	TGTGCCAGCAGCCGCGGGCCAACGCGGCAGGGGCCTTCTGAAGCTTTCTTT
-	TRBJ2-7	TRBV7-2	-	CASSLVEYEQYF	TGTGCCAGCAGCTTAGTGGAGTACGAGCAGTACTTC
-	TRBJ2-1	TRBV28	-	CASSLAGLINEQFF	TGTGCCAGCAGTTTAGCGGGACTTATCAATGAGCAGTTCTTC
-	TRBJ2-1	TRBV19	-	CASSLGARQNSVKFF	TGTGCCAGTAGCCTAGGGGCGAGACAGAATTCGGTAAAATTCTTC
-	TRBJ1-2	TRBV4-1	-	CASSQEQGVGYGYTF	TGCGCCAGCAGCCAAGAGCAAGGGGTTGGCTATGGCTACACCTTC
few	TRBJ2-6	TRBV27	TRBD1	CASSQGVSAGANVLTF	TGTGCCAGCAGTCAGGGGGTGTCGGCTGGGGCCAACGTCCTGACTTTC
-	TRBJ2-7	TRBV28	-	CASTSPGETWRQYF	TGTGCCAGCACCTCCCCGGGGGAGACCTGGAGGCAGTACTTC
-	TRBJ2-1	TRBV20-1	-	CSALRGEQFF	TGCAGTGCCCTACGAGGTGAGCAGTTCTTC
-	TRBJ2-2	TRBV5-6	TRBD1	CASSPTGAGELFF	TGTGCCAGCAGCCCTACAGGGGCCGGGGAGCTGTTTTTT
-	TRBJ1-2	TRBV30	TRBD1	CAWSPDRGRGYTF	TGTGCCTGGAGTCCCGACAGGGGGCGAGGCTACACCTTC
-	TRBJ2-7	TRBV7-2	TRBD1	CASSRDRGGEQYF	TGTGCCAGCAGCCGCGACAGGGGCGGCGAGCAGTACTTC
-	TRBJ2-7	TRBV6-5	TRBD1	CASRAGQAYEQYF	TGTGCCAGCAGGGCGGGACAGGCCTACGAGCAGTACTTC
-	TRBJ2-1	TRBV7-9	TRBD2	CSSSFGSSGTPLGNEQFF	TGTTCCAGCAGCTTCGGGTCTAGCGGGACCCCCCTGGGGAATGAGCAGTTCTTC
few	TRBJ2-5	TRBV6-1	-	CASSLRGAKETQYF	TGTGCCAGCAGTCTTCGGGGGGCGAAAGAGACCCAGTACTTC
-	TRBJ1-3	TRBV7-9	-	CASSPQGAGNTIYF	TGTGCCAGCAGTCCTCAAGGGGCTGGAAACACCATATATTTT
-	TRBJ2-7	TRBV29-1	TRBD2	CSVEDGGLVPYEQYF	TGCAGCGTTGAAGATGGGGGACTAGTTCCCTACGAGCAGTACTTC
-	TRBJ1-3	TRBV30	-	CAWSHPRSGFSGNTIYF	TGTGCCTGGAGCCATCCTCGGTCCGGGTTCTCTGGAAACACCATATATTTT
-	TRBJ1-5	TRBV27	-	CASSSALEGNQPQHF	TGTGCCAGCAGTTCAGCCCTAGAAGGCAATCAGCCCCAGCATTTT
-	TRBJ2-7	TRBV7-8	-	CASSDRDLLYF	TGTGCCAGCAGCGACCGGGATCTCTTGTACTTC
once	TRBJ2-7	TRBV7-9	TRBD2	CASSPRDYQSSYEQYF	TGTGCCAGCAGCCCCCGGGACTACCAAAGCTCCTACGAGCAGTACTTC
-	TRBJ1-2	TRBV6-6	-	CASSDTSNYGYTF	TGTGCCAGCTCCGACACCTCTAACTATGGCTACACCTTC
-	TRBJ2-1	TRBV4-3	TRBD2	CASSQGGTSGSNEQFF	TGCGCCAGCAGCCAAGGGGGGACTAGCGGGAGTAATGAGCAGTTCTTC
-	TRBJ1-3	TRBV4-3	TRBD1	CASSQDIDRGPGNTIYF	TGCGCCAGCAGCCAAGACATCGACAGGGGGCCTGGAAACACCATATATTTT
-	TRBJ1-1	TRBV6-6	TRBD1	CASIPGQGVNTEAFF	TGTGCCAGCATCCCGGGACAGGGCGTGAACACTGAAGCTTTCTTT
-	TRBJ1-3	TRBV28	-	CASTPAGATSSGNTIYF	TGTGCCAGCACCCCGGCAGGGGCGACGAGCTCTGGAAACACCATATATTTT
-	TRBJ2-5	TRBV2	TRBD2	CASIWQLAGGYQETQYF	TGTGCCAGCATTTGGCAACTAGCGGGAGGGTACCAAGAGACCCAGTACTTC
-	TRBJ2-1	TRBV7-9	-	CSSPTEQFF	TGTTCCAGCCCTACCGAGCAGTTCTTC
-	TRBJ2-5	TRBV4-2	-	CASSSLGSTQYF	TGTGCCAGCAGTTCTCTGGGGAGTACCCAGTACTTC
once	TRBJ2-5	TRBV5-1	TRBD2	CASGPGRERETQYF	TGCGCCAGCGGCCCGGGGAGGGAAAGAGAGACCCAGTACTTC
-	TRBJ1-5	TRBV5-6	-	CASSLGQYSNQPQHF	TGTGCCAGCAGCTTAGGACAGTATAGCAATCAGCCCCAGCATTTT
-	TRBJ1-1	TRBV28	TRBD1	CASSFLRGRTAEAFF	TGTGCCAGCAGTTTCCTCAGGGGGCGCACGGCTGAAGCTTTCTTT